The rows below give T cell receptor beta chains drawn from one sample of a study of T-cell reconstitution after alpha-beta-depleted transplantation in children. A single record per CDR3 protein comes from TCRdb applying MiXCR to the PCR reads. The sample consists of some 830,000 distinct CDR3 sequences, approximately 15% of them appearing once. This sample comprised PBMCs, mostly from graft donor cells, obtained 360 days after TCRalphabeta/CD19-depleted stem cell transplant. Receptor source: a male patient between 10 and 17 years old who had a stem cell transplant for acute lymphoblastic leukemia, so the T cells may come from the graft donor. Both conserved end residues are part of each CDR3. A D gene is named only where the DNA matches it firmly. A row's size may be missing; if present it is once, few, many or a size class.

NA,TRBD1,TRBV12-3/TRBV12-4,TRBJ1-1,TGTGCCAGCAGTCAGATGACAGGGATCACTGAAGCTTTCTTT,CASSQMTGITEAFF
NA,NA,TRBV2,TRBJ2-7,TGTGCCAGCAGTGATGGACAAAACTACGAGCAGTACTTC,CASSDGQNYEQYF
few,NA,TRBV6-1,TRBJ1-1,TGTGCCAGCAGTGGAGGGGTGAACACTGAAGCTTTCTTT,CASSGGVNTEAFF
few,NA,TRBV29-1,TRBJ2-3,TGCAGCGTTGAAATACAGGGAAGTTTAGGTACGCAGTATTTT,CSVEIQGSLGTQYF
many,TRBD2,TRBV9,TRBJ2-2,TGTGCCAGCAGCTCCGGACTAGCGTTGACCGGGGAGCTGTTTTTT,CASSSGLALTGELFF
NA,TRBD2,TRBV5-1,TRBJ2-7,TGCGCCAGCAGCTTGGTGGTAGCGGGAGGGAGCCACGAGCAGTACTTC,CASSLVVAGGSHEQYF
few,NA,TRBV7-3,TRBJ1-1,TGTGCCAGCAGCTTAGAATCTTGGGGTTCTGAAGCTTTCTTT,CASSLESWGSEAFF
few,TRBD2,TRBV5-1,TRBJ2-3,TGCGCCAGCAGCTTGTGGCTAGCGGCCGGAGATACGCAGTATTTT,CASSLWLAAGDTQYF
NA,TRBD2,TRBV6-5,TRBJ2-5,TGTGCCAGCAGTTATACGGGAGGGCCGGAGACCCAGTACTTC,CASSYTGGPETQYF
NA,NA,TRBV12-3/TRBV12-4,TRBJ2-7,TGTGCCAGCAGACCCGGACATTTATCCTACGAGCAGTACTTC,CASRPGHLSYEQYF
few,NA,TRBV3-1,TRBJ1-1,TGTGCCAGCAGCCAAGGAACGACGGGGAAGGCTTTCTTT,CASSQGTTGKAFF
NA,TRBD1,TRBV4-2,TRBJ1-2,TGTGCCAGCAGACCCACAGGGGCGAACTATGGCTACACCTTC,CASRPTGANYGYTF
many,TRBD2,TRBV20-1,TRBJ2-7,TGCAGTGCCCCGCCAGCGGGGGCCTACGAGCAGTACTTC,CSAPPAGAYEQYF
NA,TRBD2,TRBV5-6,TRBJ2-7,TGTGCCAGCAGCTTGGACGGGCGGGAGGGCCCACACGAGCAGTACTTC,CASSLDGREGPHEQYF
NA,NA,TRBV25-1,TRBJ2-7,TGTGCCAGCACTGTTCCGCGAGAATTGCGTTTGTACGAGCAGTACTTC,CASTVPRELRLYEQYF
NA,NA,TRBV29-1,TRBJ1-5,TGCAGCGCGGATGGGGGCGCAGGTCAGCCCCAGCATTTT,CSADGGAGQPQHF
few,TRBD2,TRBV6-1,TRBJ2-1,TGTGCCAGCAGGGACCTTAGCGGGAGCCCCTACAATGAGCAGTTCTTC,CASRDLSGSPYNEQFF
few,TRBD1,TRBV5-1,TRBJ2-7,TGCGCCAGCAGCCCGGGGACAGTCGGCCCCTACGAGCAGTACTTC,CASSPGTVGPYEQYF
few,NA,TRBV5-6,TRBJ1-4,TGTGCCAGCAGCTTGGTCGGGCCCCCAACTAATGAAAAACTGTTTTTT,CASSLVGPPTNEKLFF
NA,NA,TRBV29-1,TRBJ1-2,TGCAGCTCCTCGGGCGGAGGGGTTGGAGTGGGCTACACCTTC,CSSSGGGVGVGYTF
NA,NA,TRBV29-1,TRBJ2-1,TGCAGCGTTGCCTTGTTAGCCAGCCGATCGGGCAATGAGCAGTTCTTC,CSVALLASRSGNEQFF
few,NA,TRBV5-5,TRBJ2-1,TGTGCCAGCAGCAAATTAGACGGTCGAGTTTCCTACAATGAGCAGTTCTTC,CASSKLDGRVSYNEQFF
few,NA,TRBV20-1,TRBJ2-2,TGCAGTTCCCCGGGAAGTCACACCGGGGAGCTGTTTTTT,CSSPGSHTGELFF
NA,NA,TRBV7-8,TRBJ2-7,TGTGCCAGCAGCTTAGAAGGTTTCTACTACGAGCAGTACTTC,CASSLEGFYYEQYF
many,NA,TRBV27,TRBJ1-5,TGTGCCAGCAGCTTAGAGAGCAATCAGCCCCAGCATTTT,CASSLESNQPQHF
few,TRBD1,TRBV24-1,TRBJ2-7,TGTGCCACCAGCAGATGGGACAGGGTGTTGTACGAGCAGTACTTC,CATSRWDRVLYEQYF
NA,NA,TRBV9,TRBJ2-7,TGTGCCAGCAGCGTAAGTCCCGTAAGGGGGGGATACTACGAGCAGTACTTC,CASSVSPVRGGYYEQYF
NA,NA,TRBV5-1,TRBJ2-5,TGCGCCAGCAGCTGGGGGTGGCAAGAGACCCAGTACTTC,CASSWGWQETQYF
many,TRBD2,TRBV3-1,TRBJ2-1,TGTGCCAGCAGCCAAGCGAGGGGCCTAGCGGCGACGTACAATGAGCAGTTCTTC,CASSQARGLAATYNEQFF
few,NA,TRBV5-1,TRBJ2-1,TGCGCCAGCAGCTTGGGAGCGGTTATCTACAATGAGCAGTTCTTC,CASSLGAVIYNEQFF
NA,NA,TRBV5-1,TRBJ1-1,TGCGCCAGCAGCTTGGAGGGGGGTATCACTGAAGCTTTCTTT,CASSLEGGITEAFF
many,TRBD2,TRBV7-2,TRBJ2-3,TGTGCCAGCAGCACCCTGAGACTAGCGGGAAGCACAGATACGCAGTATTTT,CASSTLRLAGSTDTQYF
few,NA,TRBV20-1,TRBJ2-5,TGCAGTGCTAGTTTATTGCAGACCCTTCAGGAGACCCAGTACTTC,CSASLLQTLQETQYF
few,TRBD1,TRBV12-3/TRBV12-4,TRBJ1-1,TGTGCCAGCAGTTTAGGACAGGGAGTGAACACTGAAGCTTTCTTT,CASSLGQGVNTEAFF
NA,NA,TRBV3-1,TRBJ1-5,TGTGCCAGCAGCCAAGATTACAGACGAGGAAATCAGCCCCAGCATTTT,CASSQDYRRGNQPQHF
NA,TRBD1,TRBV19,TRBJ2-6,TGTGCCAGTAGTCTACAGGGGGCTGCTGGGGCCAACGTCCTGACTTTC,CASSLQGAAGANVLTF
NA,NA,TRBV13,TRBJ1-1,TGTGCCAGCAGCTTTTGGGGGGGGATGAACACTGAAGCTTTCTTT,CASSFWGGMNTEAFF
few,NA,TRBV5-1,TRBJ1-2,TGCGCCAGCAGCTTGTCCCCTTCTATCTATGGCTACACCTTC,CASSLSPSIYGYTF
NA,NA,TRBV12-3/TRBV12-4,TRBJ1-6,TGTGCCAGCAGTTACAGGGAGGGCTCACCCCTCCACTTT,CASSYREGSPLHF
NA,NA,TRBV11-2,TRBJ1-4,TGTGCCAGCAGCCCCCGACCAGCAACTAATGAAAAACTGTTTTTT,CASSPRPATNEKLFF
NA,NA,TRBV24-1,TRBJ2-2,TGTGCCACCAGTGTCCCCCGACGGCAGTTCGCGAACACCGGGGAGCTGTTTTTT,CATSVPRRQFANTGELFF
NA,NA,TRBV12-3/TRBV12-4,TRBJ2-5,TGTGCCAGCAGTCCCGACCCGAGAGTGGGGGAGACCCAGTACTTC,CASSPDPRVGETQYF
few,NA,TRBV6-5,TRBJ1-2,TGTGCCAGCCAATCCCACTCGGGGAATTACTATGGCTACACCTTC,CASQSHSGNYYGYTF